A selection of T cell receptor beta chains follows, all from one sample in a study of blood T cell repertoires in COVID-19. Measured with immunoSEQ multiplex PCR; TCRdb has only the in-frame clones, and not every one. Here the sample spans tens of thousands of clones, approximately 80% being singletons. The sequenced material came from peripheral blood. The receptors stem from a man aged 60 to 75 in a cohort sampled during active COVID-19. The CDR3 runs from the conserved cysteine through the conserved F or W. Each record gives: V gene, J gene, clone size, D gene, CDR3 DNA, CDR3 protein. A D gene is named only where the DNA matches it firmly. Not every row has a clone size; where given, it reads once, few, many or a size class.

V gene: TRBV7-9; J gene: TRBJ1-2; clone size: -; D gene: -; CDR3 DNA: TGTGCCAGCAGCCCTACGTCCGCGGGTAACTATGGCTACACCTTC; CDR3 protein: CASSPTSAGNYGYTF
V gene: TRBV11-3; J gene: TRBJ2-1; clone size: -; D gene: TRBD2; CDR3 DNA: TGTGCCAGCAGCTCCCGAGGGCTAGCGGGGGGGCGGAGTAATGAGCAGTTCTTC; CDR3 protein: CASSSRGLAGGRSNEQFF
V gene: TRBV30; J gene: TRBJ1-1; clone size: few; D gene: TRBD1; CDR3 DNA: TGTGCCTGGAGTCCCCCCGGGACAGGGGGGCTGGCGGCTTTCTTT; CDR3 protein: CAWSPPGTGGLAAFF
V gene: TRBV12-3/TRBV12-4; J gene: TRBJ2-7; clone size: -; D gene: TRBD1; CDR3 DNA: TGTGCCAGCAGAGGTGGGACAGGATACGAGCAGTACTTC; CDR3 protein: CASRGGTGYEQYF
V gene: TRBV3-1/TRBV3-2; J gene: TRBJ1-6; clone size: -; D gene: -; CDR3 DNA: TGTGCCAGCACCCTGGGGCAGGGGTCCCCCCCCCTCCACTTT; CDR3 protein: CASTLGQGSPPLHF
V gene: TRBV6-2/TRBV6-3; J gene: TRBJ2-7; clone size: once; D gene: TRBD2; CDR3 DNA: TGTGCCAGCAGCCGAGGACTAGCGGGAGACGTCTCCTTC; CDR3 protein: CASSRGLAGDVSF
V gene: TRBV19; J gene: TRBJ1-1; clone size: -; D gene: -; CDR3 DNA: TGTGCCAGTAGTATAGGGTTCAGGTCTGAAGCTTTCTTT; CDR3 protein: CASSIGFRSEAFF
V gene: TRBV9; J gene: TRBJ2-3; clone size: -; D gene: TRBD1; CDR3 DNA: TGTGCCAGCAGCGTCGACAGGGGGGCGACGGATACGCAGTATTTT; CDR3 protein: CASSVDRGATDTQYF
V gene: TRBV27; J gene: TRBJ1-2; clone size: once; D gene: -; CDR3 DNA: TGTGCCAGCAGTACCCCTGGGGAGGGCTACACCTTC; CDR3 protein: CASSTPGEGYTF
V gene: TRBV4-1; J gene: TRBJ2-3; clone size: -; D gene: TRBD1; CDR3 DNA: TGCGCCAGCAGTCGACAGGGGAGAAACACAGATACGCAGTATTTT; CDR3 protein: CASSRQGRNTDTQYF
V gene: TRBV28; J gene: TRBJ2-1; clone size: -; D gene: -; CDR3 DNA: TGTGCCAGCAGTTTATCCCTCCTCAGGGGCAATGAGCAGTTCTTC; CDR3 protein: CASSLSLLRGNEQFF
V gene: TRBV14; J gene: TRBJ1-2; clone size: few; D gene: -; CDR3 DNA: TGTGCCAGCAGCCAAGCGCCGTCAGGGCTTGGCTATGGCTACACCTTC; CDR3 protein: CASSQAPSGLGYGYTF
V gene: TRBV18; J gene: TRBJ2-7; clone size: once; D gene: TRBD1; CDR3 DNA: TGTGCCAGCTCAAGTCACCCGACCAGGGGGCCCTACGAGCAGTACTTC; CDR3 protein: CASSSHPTRGPYEQYF
V gene: TRBV18; J gene: TRBJ2-7; clone size: -; D gene: -; CDR3 DNA: TGTGCCAGCCGCGATTCAGGGATATACGAGCAGTACTTC; CDR3 protein: CASRDSGIYEQYF
V gene: TRBV5-6; J gene: TRBJ1-5; clone size: -; D gene: TRBD1; CDR3 DNA: TGTGCCAGCAGCTTGGGAGGGGGCGCGGGTCAGCCCCAGCATTTT; CDR3 protein: CASSLGGGAGQPQHF
V gene: TRBV19; J gene: TRBJ2-1; clone size: -; D gene: TRBD2; CDR3 DNA: TGTGCCACCCAGACTAGCGGGAGCCAAGCCTACAATGAGCAGTTCTTC; CDR3 protein: CATQTSGSQAYNEQFF
V gene: TRBV7-3; J gene: TRBJ2-7; clone size: -; D gene: -; CDR3 DNA: TGTGCCAGCAGCTTAAGGGCAGGGAATACCTACGAGCAGTACTTC; CDR3 protein: CASSLRAGNTYEQYF
V gene: TRBV7-3; J gene: TRBJ2-3; clone size: -; D gene: TRBD2; CDR3 DNA: TGTGCCAGCAGCTCCCCCTCGAGCGGGACTAGCACAGATACGCAGTATTTT; CDR3 protein: CASSSPSSGTSTDTQYF
V gene: TRBV27; J gene: TRBJ2-1; clone size: medium-sized; D gene: TRBD2; CDR3 DNA: TGTGCCAGCAGTTTATGGGGGGGTTCCGATGAGCAGTTCTTC; CDR3 protein: CASSLWGGSDEQFF
V gene: TRBV7-8; J gene: TRBJ1-5; clone size: -; D gene: -; CDR3 DNA: TGTGCCAGCAGCTCTGCCGGGGGGCCCCAGCATTTT; CDR3 protein: CASSSAGGPQHF
V gene: TRBV29-1; J gene: TRBJ2-3; clone size: medium-sized; D gene: -; CDR3 DNA: TGCAGCGTTGACCGTCCACAGGGCACAGATACGCAGTATTTT; CDR3 protein: CSVDRPQGTDTQYF
V gene: TRBV24-1; J gene: TRBJ2-2; clone size: -; D gene: TRBD1; CDR3 DNA: TGTGCCACCAGTGGGACAGGCCCGCAGGAGCGGGAGCTGTTTTTT; CDR3 protein: CATSGTGPQERELFF
V gene: TRBV6-6; J gene: TRBJ1-5; clone size: -; D gene: -; CDR3 DNA: TGTGCCAGCAGTCACCAGGACAGCGTCTTCAATCAGCCCCAGCATTTT; CDR3 protein: CASSHQDSVFNQPQHF
V gene: TRBV19; J gene: TRBJ2-6; clone size: -; D gene: TRBD1; CDR3 DNA: TGTGCCAGTAACGGGGACAGACGCTCTGGGGCCAACGTCCTGACTTTC; CDR3 protein: CASNGDRRSGANVLTF
V gene: TRBV28; J gene: TRBJ2-7; clone size: -; D gene: -; CDR3 DNA: TGTGCCAGCAGTTTAGGAGGGACCGAGCAGTACTTC; CDR3 protein: CASSLGGTEQYF
V gene: TRBV5-5; J gene: TRBJ2-5; clone size: -; D gene: TRBD1; CDR3 DNA: TGTGCCAGCAGCCTCAGGGGGCCGGAGACCCAGTACTTC; CDR3 protein: CASSLRGPETQYF
V gene: TRBV30; J gene: TRBJ2-7; clone size: few; D gene: TRBD2; CDR3 DNA: TGTGCCTGGACTGTACGGGGGGCCTACGAGCAGTACTTC; CDR3 protein: CAWTVRGAYEQYF
V gene: TRBV28; J gene: TRBJ1-2; clone size: -; D gene: TRBD1; CDR3 DNA: TGTGCCAGCAGCGCCCGGGACAGGGGGGGCTACACCTTC; CDR3 protein: CASSARDRGGYTF
V gene: TRBV9; J gene: TRBJ2-1; clone size: -; D gene: -; CDR3 DNA: TGTGCCAGCAGCCTGAGCGGGACATTCGAGCAGTTCTTC; CDR3 protein: CASSLSGTFEQFF
V gene: TRBV27; J gene: TRBJ2-1; clone size: -; D gene: TRBD2; CDR3 DNA: TGTGCCAGCAGTTTATCCGCTGTAGCGGGAGGGCCTGAGCAGTTCTTC; CDR3 protein: CASSLSAVAGGPEQFF
V gene: TRBV13; J gene: TRBJ2-2; clone size: -; D gene: -; CDR3 DNA: TGTGCCAGCAGCTTAGATGTTAGTGAATCCGGGGAGCTGTTTTTT; CDR3 protein: CASSLDVSESGELFF
V gene: TRBV7-2; J gene: TRBJ1-3; clone size: -; D gene: TRBD1; CDR3 DNA: TGTGCCAGCAGCTTCGGGACAGGCAGAAACACCATATATTTT; CDR3 protein: CASSFGTGRNTIYF
V gene: TRBV27; J gene: TRBJ1-6; clone size: -; D gene: TRBD1; CDR3 DNA: TGTGCCAGCAGATACAGGGGGCGAGAATCACCCCTCCACTTT; CDR3 protein: CASRYRGRESPLHF
V gene: TRBV5-6; J gene: TRBJ1-5; clone size: -; D gene: -; CDR3 DNA: TGTGCCAGCAGCGACGGACAGTATAGCAATCAGCCCCAGCATTTT; CDR3 protein: CASSDGQYSNQPQHF
V gene: TRBV11-2; J gene: TRBJ2-7; clone size: -; D gene: -; CDR3 DNA: TGTGCCAGCAGCTTGGGCCTCGGGGGCTACGAGCAGTACTTC; CDR3 protein: CASSLGLGGYEQYF
V gene: TRBV3-1/TRBV3-2; J gene: TRBJ2-2; clone size: few; D gene: -; CDR3 DNA: TGTGCCAGCGGCAACACCGGGGAGCTGTTTTTT; CDR3 protein: CASGNTGELFF
V gene: TRBV6-5; J gene: TRBJ1-2; clone size: -; D gene: TRBD1; CDR3 DNA: TGTGCCAGCAGTTACCGCCGGACAGGGGGGGGATATGGCTACACCTTC; CDR3 protein: CASSYRRTGGGYGYTF
V gene: TRBV19; J gene: TRBJ1-2; clone size: -; D gene: TRBD1; CDR3 DNA: TGTGCCAGTAGTATCGCGGTACGCCAGGGGGGCTATGGCTACACCTTC; CDR3 protein: CASSIAVRQGGYGYTF
V gene: TRBV6-2/TRBV6-3; J gene: TRBJ2-7; clone size: -; D gene: TRBD1; CDR3 DNA: TGTGCCAGCAGCCAACGGGGACAGAGAAGCTCCTACGAGCAGTACTTC; CDR3 protein: CASSQRGQRSSYEQYF
V gene: TRBV6-1; J gene: TRBJ2-7; clone size: -; D gene: -; CDR3 DNA: TGTGCCAGCAGTGAACAGGGGTCCGAGCAGTACTTC; CDR3 protein: CASSEQGSEQYF
V gene: TRBV19; J gene: TRBJ2-5; clone size: -; D gene: TRBD1; CDR3 DNA: TGTGCCAGTAGTGAACGCGGGACAGGGGGCCAAGAGACCCAGTACTTC; CDR3 protein: CASSERGTGGQETQYF
V gene: TRBV29-1; J gene: TRBJ2-7; clone size: -; D gene: TRBD1; CDR3 DNA: TGCAGCGTTGTGCAGGGGGCTAATGACGGGGTGCAGTACTTC; CDR3 protein: CSVVQGANDGVQYF
V gene: TRBV5-6; J gene: TRBJ2-7; clone size: -; D gene: TRBD1; CDR3 DNA: TGTGCCAGCAGCTTCGCCGGGACAGGGAACTACGAGCAGTACTTC; CDR3 protein: CASSFAGTGNYEQYF
V gene: TRBV5-8; J gene: TRBJ2-7; clone size: -; D gene: -; CDR3 DNA: TGTGCCAGCAGCTTGGCAGGGGCAGGCTCCTACGAGCAGTACTTC; CDR3 protein: CASSLAGAGSYEQYF
V gene: TRBV4-1; J gene: TRBJ2-7; clone size: -; D gene: TRBD1; CDR3 DNA: TGCGCCAGCAGCCAAGTTGATCTTTTGGGACAGGGGACCTACGAGCAGTACTTC; CDR3 protein: CASSQVDLLGQGTYEQYF
V gene: TRBV27; J gene: TRBJ1-5; clone size: -; D gene: TRBD1; CDR3 DNA: TGTGCCAGCAGCCCCACCACAGGGGGCAGTGAGCCCCAGCATTTT; CDR3 protein: CASSPTTGGSEPQHF
V gene: TRBV12-3/TRBV12-4; J gene: TRBJ1-2; clone size: -; D gene: -; CDR3 DNA: TGTGCCAGCACTACCAAGTCGGGATATGGCTACACCTTC; CDR3 protein: CASTTKSGYGYTF
V gene: TRBV18; J gene: TRBJ1-1; clone size: -; D gene: TRBD1; CDR3 DNA: TGTGCCAGCTCACCTAATCAAGACAGGGGAGCTTTCTTT; CDR3 protein: CASSPNQDRGAFF
V gene: TRBV30; J gene: TRBJ1-2; clone size: -; D gene: TRBD1; CDR3 DNA: TGTGCCTGGAGCGGAGGGGACAGGTTTACTGATGGCTACACCTTC; CDR3 protein: CAWSGGDRFTDGYTF
V gene: TRBV20-1; J gene: TRBJ1-4; clone size: -; D gene: -; CDR3 DNA: TGCAGTGCTAGTCTGGGACACAATGAAAAACTGTTTTTT; CDR3 protein: CSASLGHNEKLFF
V gene: TRBV5-1; J gene: TRBJ2-2; clone size: -; D gene: -; CDR3 DNA: TGCGCCAGCAGCACCGACACCGTTAACACCGGGGAGCTGTTTTTT; CDR3 protein: CASSTDTVNTGELFF